This T cell receptor (beta chain) appears in the sequencing data of a study of blood T cell repertoires in COVID-19 (dated by TCRdb to 2018 to 2020). Regarding the study in general: The collaborator samples originated in the United States, Italy and Spain and spanned the acute and convalescent phases of COVID-19. The material from the prospective study consisted of cDNA or gDNA derived from T cells, B-cell-depleted T cells, or PBMCs. Deeply sampled blood TCRbeta repertoires from subjects exposed to, actively infected with, or recovered from COVID-19 were included in the dataset. A freely available public database, intended as a resource for researchers studying the immune response to SARS-CoV-2, is where the repertoires were released. Samples came from the ongoing ImmuneRACE study (first 160 participants) plus 1,254 subjects from 6 global collaborators. Sample metadata almost always included a de-identified subject ID, COVID-19 status, age in years and sex. HLA class I and class II types, where available, came from metadata supplied by the sample provider rather than from assay-based typing. Study-wide conclusions, independent of this receptor: Clinical and demographic metadata were provided uncurated, with the amount varying by source and participant.

V has 0 bases trimmed and J has 4 bases trimmed; junction bases matching no gene number 4. Counted from cysteine to phenylalanine, this CDR3 has 16 amino acids. Only the CDR3 DNA is retained, 48 bases long and in frame from the first base. Looking up the germline V gene yields CDR1 SGHRS and CDR2 YFSETQ. Collaborating institutions collected whole blood in K2EDTA tubes following their own protocols. For TCRbeta analysis, collaborators shipped samples in one of three forms: frozen whole blood, isolated PBMCs, or DNA extracted from either of those sample types. TCRbeta CDR3 regions were amplified from genomic DNA by means of the immunoSEQ Assay, a bias-controlled multiplex PCR. In the authors' own workflow: Nucleated cell counts per sample were estimated from amplification of reference gene primers within the assay. Sequence reads were collapsed and filtered to measure the absolute abundance of every unique TCRbeta CDR3 rearrangement. For each sample, productive Simpson clonality was calculated as the square root of Simpson's diversity index across productive rearrangements. The table comes from immuneACCESS by way of TCRdb, which keeps in-frame sequences with V and J called. Part of the clones is missing from these tables; in studies checked, under half for an unresolved V gene and the rest for unknown reasons. The DNA gave D and trimming, while V, J and clone size come from that table. The sample records tens of thousands of clones, roughly 91% of which are singletons. The ten largest clones take up 1.9% of the sample.

A remark on this clone: Its antigen is unknown. There are no base qualities to consult, and no much larger clone falls within one base.

Sequences were obtained from peripheral blood. This receptor was obtained from a woman in her forties or fifties in a cohort sampled during active COVID-19. Recombination connected TRBV5-1 to TRBJ2-1, with 10 bases aligning to TRBD1. In nucleotides, the sequence is TGCGCCAGCAGCTTGGAGGGACAGGGGCAATACAATGAGCAGTTCTTC. Its amino acids are CASSLEGQGQYNEQFF.